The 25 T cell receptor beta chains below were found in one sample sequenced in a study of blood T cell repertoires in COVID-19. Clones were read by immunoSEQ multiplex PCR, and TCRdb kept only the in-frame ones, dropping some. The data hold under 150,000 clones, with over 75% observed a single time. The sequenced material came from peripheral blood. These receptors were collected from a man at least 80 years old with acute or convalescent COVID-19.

The chain's CDR3 is CASRRDRVENTEAFF. Written as DNA, the CDR3 is TGTGCCAGCAGACGGGACAGGGTGGAGAACACTGAAGCTTTCTTT. V is TRBV19 and J is TRBJ1-1; 9 bases fit TRBD1. J was trimmed by 1 base and V by 9 bases; bases with no gene match: 9. The CDR3 sequence is 15 residues long. Germline CDR1 is LNHDA and CDR2 is SQIVND (reference sequence).

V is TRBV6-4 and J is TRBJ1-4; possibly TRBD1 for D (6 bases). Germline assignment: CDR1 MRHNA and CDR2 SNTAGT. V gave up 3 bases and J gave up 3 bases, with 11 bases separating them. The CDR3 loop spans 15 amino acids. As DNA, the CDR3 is TGTGCCAGCAGTGAGTCGGGACACGCTAATGAAAAACTGTTTTTT. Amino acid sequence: CASSESGHANEKLFF.

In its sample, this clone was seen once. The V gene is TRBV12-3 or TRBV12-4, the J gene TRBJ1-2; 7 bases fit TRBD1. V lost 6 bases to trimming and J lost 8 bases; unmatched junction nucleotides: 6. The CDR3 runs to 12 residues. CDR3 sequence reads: CASRRDSLGYTF. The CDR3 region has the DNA TGTGCCAGCAGGAGGGACAGCCTCGGCTACACCTTC.

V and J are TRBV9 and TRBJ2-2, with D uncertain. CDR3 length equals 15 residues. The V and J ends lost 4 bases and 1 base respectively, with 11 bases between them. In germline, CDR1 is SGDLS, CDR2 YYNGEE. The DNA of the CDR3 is TGTGCCAGCAGCCCCCGACTGCTGAACACCGGGGAGCTGTTTTTT. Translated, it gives CASSPRLLNTGELFF. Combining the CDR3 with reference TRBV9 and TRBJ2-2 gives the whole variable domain DSGVTQTPKHLITATGQRVTLRCSPRSGDLSVYWYQQSLDQGLQFLIQYYNGEERAKGNILERFSAQQFPDLHSELNLSSLELGDSALYFCASSPRLLNTGELFFGEGSRLTVL.

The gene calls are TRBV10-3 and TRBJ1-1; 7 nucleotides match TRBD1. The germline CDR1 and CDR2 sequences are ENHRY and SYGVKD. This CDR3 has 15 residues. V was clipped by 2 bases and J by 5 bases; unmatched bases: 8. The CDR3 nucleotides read TGTGCCATCAGTGAGGGGGGACAGCCGGGGACTGAAGCTTTCTTT. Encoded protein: CAISEGGQPGTEAFF.

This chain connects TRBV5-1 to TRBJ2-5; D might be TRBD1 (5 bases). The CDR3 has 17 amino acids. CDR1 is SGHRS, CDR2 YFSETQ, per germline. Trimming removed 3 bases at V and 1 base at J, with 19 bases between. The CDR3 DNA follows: TGCGCCAGCAGCTGGAATCCGGACACAGAACTCCAAGAGACCCAGTACTTC. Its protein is CASSWNPDTELQETQYF.

CDR3 in amino acids: CSVTGTSYEQYF. CDR3 DNA sequence: TGCAGCGTTACAGGAACATCCTACGAGCAGTACTTC. V is TRBV29-1 and J is TRBJ2-7; D possibly corresponds to TRBD1 (5 bases). V lost 5 bases to trimming and J lost 1 base, with 9 bases between them. The CDR3 runs 12 residues. Germline CDR1 and CDR2: SQVTM and ANQGSEA.

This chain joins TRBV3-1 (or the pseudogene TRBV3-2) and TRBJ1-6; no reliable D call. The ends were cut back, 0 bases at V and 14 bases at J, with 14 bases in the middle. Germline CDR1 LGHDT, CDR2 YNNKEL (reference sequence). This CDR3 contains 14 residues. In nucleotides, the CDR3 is TGTGCCAGCAGCCAAGAAGAGGAGGGCATAGCCCTCCACTTT. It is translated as CASSQEEEGIALHF.

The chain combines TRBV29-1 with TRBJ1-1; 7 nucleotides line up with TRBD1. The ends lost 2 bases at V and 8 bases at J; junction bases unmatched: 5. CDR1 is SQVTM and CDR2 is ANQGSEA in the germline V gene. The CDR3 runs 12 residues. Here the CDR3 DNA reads TGCAGCGTTGAACGCGAGACAGGGGAAGCTTTCTTT. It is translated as CSVERETGEAFF.

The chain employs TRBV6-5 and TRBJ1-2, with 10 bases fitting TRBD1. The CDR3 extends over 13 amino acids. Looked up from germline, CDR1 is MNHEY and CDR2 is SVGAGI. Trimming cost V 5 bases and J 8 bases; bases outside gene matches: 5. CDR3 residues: CASSRDRGHGYTF. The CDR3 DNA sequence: TGTGCCAGCAGTCGGGACAGGGGACACGGCTACACCTTC.

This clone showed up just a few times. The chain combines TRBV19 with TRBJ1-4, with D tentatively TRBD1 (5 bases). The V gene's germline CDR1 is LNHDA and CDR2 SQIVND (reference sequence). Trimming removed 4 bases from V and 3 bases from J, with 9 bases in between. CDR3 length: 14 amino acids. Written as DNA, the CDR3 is TGTGCCAGTAGTACAGAAGGGGCTAATGAAAAACTGTTTTTT. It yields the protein CASSTEGANEKLFF.

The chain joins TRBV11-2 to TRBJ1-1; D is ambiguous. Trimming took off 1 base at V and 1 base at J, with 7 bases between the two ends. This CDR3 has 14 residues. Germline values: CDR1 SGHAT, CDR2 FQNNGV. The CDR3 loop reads CASSLVSGNTEAFF. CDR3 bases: TGTGCCAGCAGCTTAGTATCGGGGAACACTGAAGCTTTCTTT.

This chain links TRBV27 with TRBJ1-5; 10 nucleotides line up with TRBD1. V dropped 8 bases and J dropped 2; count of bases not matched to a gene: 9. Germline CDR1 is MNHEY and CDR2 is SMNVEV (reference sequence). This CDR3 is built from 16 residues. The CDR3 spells CASGGQGKGGNQPQHF. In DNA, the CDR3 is TGTGCCAGCGGGGGACAGGGGAAAGGGGGCAATCAGCCCCAGCATTTT.

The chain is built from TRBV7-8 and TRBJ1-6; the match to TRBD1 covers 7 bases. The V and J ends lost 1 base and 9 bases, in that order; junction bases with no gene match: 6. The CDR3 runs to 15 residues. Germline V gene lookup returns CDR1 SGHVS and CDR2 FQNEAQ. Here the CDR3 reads CASSLGQGSVSPLHF. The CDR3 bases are TGTGCCAGCAGCTTAGGACAGGGCAGTGTTTCACCCCTCCACTTT.

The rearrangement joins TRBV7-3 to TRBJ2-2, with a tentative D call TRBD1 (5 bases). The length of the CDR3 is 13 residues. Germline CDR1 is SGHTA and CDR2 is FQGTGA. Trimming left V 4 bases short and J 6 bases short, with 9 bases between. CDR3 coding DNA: TGTGCCAGCAGCTCACAGGATCCCGGGGAGCTGTTTTTT. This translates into CASSSQDPGELFF.

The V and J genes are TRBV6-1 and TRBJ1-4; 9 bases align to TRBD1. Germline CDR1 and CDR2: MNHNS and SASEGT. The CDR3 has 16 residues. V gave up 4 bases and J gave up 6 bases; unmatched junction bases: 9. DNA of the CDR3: TGTGCCAGCAGTGGTAAACAGGGGGCTAAGGATGAAAAACTGTTTTTT. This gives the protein CASSGKQGAKDEKLFF.

CDR3 region: CASSFSSGGYTDTQYF. The DNA for the CDR3 is TGTGCCAGCAGCTTCTCTAGCGGGGGGTACACAGATACGCAGTATTTT. V gene TRBV11-2 combines with J gene TRBJ2-3, with 11 positions matching TRBD2. Germline V gene lookup returns CDR1 SGHAT and CDR2 FQNNGV. This CDR3 region has 16 residues. Germline trimming cut 3 bases from V and 2 bases from J; bases unmatched to any gene: 4.

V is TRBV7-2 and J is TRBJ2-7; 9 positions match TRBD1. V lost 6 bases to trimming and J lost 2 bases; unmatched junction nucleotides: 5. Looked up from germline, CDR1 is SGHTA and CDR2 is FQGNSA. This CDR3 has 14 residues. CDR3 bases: TGTGCCAGCAGATCGAGACAGGGGGCCTACGAGCAGTACTTC. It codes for CASRSRQGAYEQYF.

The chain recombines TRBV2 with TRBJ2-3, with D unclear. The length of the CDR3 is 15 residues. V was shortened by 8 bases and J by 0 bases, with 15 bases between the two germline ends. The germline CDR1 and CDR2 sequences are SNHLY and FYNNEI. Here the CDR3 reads CASQRLYSSTDTQYF. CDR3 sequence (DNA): TGTGCCAGCCAGCGACTTTATTCTAGCACAGATACGCAGTATTTT.

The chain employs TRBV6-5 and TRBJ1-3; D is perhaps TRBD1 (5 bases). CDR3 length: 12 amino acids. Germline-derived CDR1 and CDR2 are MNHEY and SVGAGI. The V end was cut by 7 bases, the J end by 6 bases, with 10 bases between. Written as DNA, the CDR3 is TGTGCCAGCAAAGTCAGGGAAAACACCATATATTTT. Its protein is CASKVRENTIYF.

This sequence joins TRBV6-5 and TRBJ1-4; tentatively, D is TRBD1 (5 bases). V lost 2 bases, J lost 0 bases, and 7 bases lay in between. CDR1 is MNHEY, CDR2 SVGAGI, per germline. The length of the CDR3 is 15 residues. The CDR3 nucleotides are TGTGCCAGCAGTTACGACAGCGCAACTAATGAAAAACTGTTTTTT. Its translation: CASSYDSATNEKLFF.

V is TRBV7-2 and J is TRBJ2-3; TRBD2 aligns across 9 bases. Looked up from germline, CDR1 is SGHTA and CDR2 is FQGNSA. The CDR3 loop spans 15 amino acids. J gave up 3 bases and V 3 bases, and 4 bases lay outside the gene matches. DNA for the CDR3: TGTGCCAGCAGCTTTAGGACTAGCGCTACAGATACGCAGTATTTT. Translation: CASSFRTSATDTQYF.

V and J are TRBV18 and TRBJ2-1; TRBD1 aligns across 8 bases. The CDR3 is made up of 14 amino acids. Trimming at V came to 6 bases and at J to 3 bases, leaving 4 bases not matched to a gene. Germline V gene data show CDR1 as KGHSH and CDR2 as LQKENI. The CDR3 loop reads CASSGQEHYNEQFF. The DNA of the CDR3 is TGTGCCAGCTCGGGACAGGAGCACTACAATGAGCAGTTCTTC. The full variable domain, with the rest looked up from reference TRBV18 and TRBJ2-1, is NAGVMQNPRHLVRRRGQEARLRCSPMKGHSHVYWYRQLPEEGLKFMVYLQKENIIDESGMPKERFSAEFPKEGPSILRIQQVVRGDSAAYFCASSGQEHYNEQFFGPGTRLTVL.

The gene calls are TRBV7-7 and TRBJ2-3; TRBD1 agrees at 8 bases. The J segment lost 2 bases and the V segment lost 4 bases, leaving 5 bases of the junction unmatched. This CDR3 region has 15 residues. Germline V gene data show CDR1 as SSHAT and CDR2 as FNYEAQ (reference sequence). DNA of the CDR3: TGTGCCAGCAGCTCAGGACAGGGCTACACAGATACGCAGTATTTT. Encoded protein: CASSSGQGYTDTQYF.

CDR3: CASSSPGVPEAFF. In DNA form, the CDR3 reads TGTGCCAGCAGTTCCCCAGGGGTTCCTGAAGCTTTCTTT. The chain recombines TRBV28 with TRBJ1-1; possible D gene TRBD1, 6 bases. V lost 4 bases, J lost 6 bases, and 12 bases lay in between. CDR3 length: 13 residues. In germline, CDR1 is MDHEN, CDR2 SYDVKM.